Sequencing of this TCR beta chain was carried out in a study of siplizumab effects on memory and regulatory T cells. Notes on this clone: Its matching antigen is unknown.

The study's findings and limits: Naive T cells looked more diverse than memory cells, and they looked like major contributors to the alloresponse. Siplizumab significantly lowered the alloreactive sequences that could be traced to unstimulated CD4+ memory cells. Mappable CD4+ clones that were alloreactive averaged roughly 69% Treg-derived with siplizumab versus approximately 30% in controls.

V lost 1 base, J lost 5 bases, and 14 bases lay in between. CDR1 and CDR2 from the germline V gene are SSHAT and FNYEAQ (reference sequence). The CDR3 covers 15 residues. Each sample contributed roughly 9.3 x 10^4 TCR templates to the assay. The data were produced by immunoSEQ multiplex PCR, yet TCRdb's version contains in-frame clones alone and is incomplete. The sample yields 110,000 or so clones, 90% to 95% seen once. The chain carries TRBV7-7 and TRBJ2-5; D is perhaps TRBD1 or TRBD2 (5 bases each). Material: non-Treg CD4+ T cells sorted from blood. This sequence was found in a human donor in good health. The CDR3 DNA sequence: TGTGCCAGCAGCTTAGAAGGGACCTGGGGGGAGACCCAGTACTTC. Amino acids: CASSLEGTWGETQYF.